This T cell receptor beta chain was sequenced in a study of persistence of HIV-infected CD4 T cells. Study details: Multiple blood draws of up to 180 mL, except a couple of donors with single leukapheresis. Study-level findings and limits: Compared with CD3/CD28-stimulated cells, CMV- and Gag-responding cells showed lower TCRbeta richness.

The CDR3 covers 16 residues. V gave up 0 bases and J gave up 0 bases, with 10 bases separating them. Germline CDR1 SGDLS, CDR2 YYNGEE. Overlapping HIV-1 Gag 15-mer peptides at 0.95 to 1 ug per peptide per mL were used. CD40L/CD69 double-negative CD45RO-high memory CD4+ T cells were collected. Inclusion required CMV-positive serology and CD4+ counts above 400 cells/uL. For around 18 hours, CD8-depleted PBMCs received anti-CD28/CD49d costimulation, a CD40-blocking antibody and enfuvirtide. This was the immunoSEQ version 4 assay in survey mode. Assay used: immunoSEQ multiplex PCR; TCRdb lists only in-frame clones, some missing. The sample has 25,000 to 40,000 clones; 65% to 90% are singletons. Points on this clone: Its antigen is undetermined.

The chain has TRBV9 and TRBJ1-3; D remains unclear. This clonotype was obtained from an adult woman with HIV who was CMV-seropositive. Sample: CD4+ T cells sorted from PBMCs after approximately 19-hour stimulation, taken from a patient who received antiretroviral therapy. CDR3 loop: CASSVEDFLSGNTIYF. CDR3 DNA sequence: TGTGCCAGCAGCGTAGAGGACTTCCTCTCTGGAAACACCATATATTTT.